This T cell receptor beta chain was sequenced for a study of T-cell reconstitution after alpha-beta-depleted transplantation in children. CDR1 and CDR2 from the germline V gene are SNHLY and FYNNEI. CDR3 size: 14 residues. V lost 6 bases, J lost 6 bases, and 10 bases stayed unmatched. Study outcomes and limitations: In patients about two months after transplant, alpha-beta T cells reportedly arose from several hundred expanded graft clones. Several patients had high TCRbeta diversity at day 60; it came from surviving recipient T cells and thymic progenitors. T-cell numbers and diversity one year post-transplant derived largely from freshly generated T cells.

Notes on this clonotype: Antigen: not known.

Using unique molecular identifiers, the investigators prepared the TCRbeta library. TCRdb ran MiXCR on the PCR reads and lists one entry per CDR3 protein. The repertoire includes 610,000 or so distinct CDR3 sequences, over 25% of them detected once, and about 35% sits in the top ten. The clonotype originates from a boy under three years old with Wiskott-Aldrich syndrome, due to receive a stem cell transplant. Specimen: PBMCs, collected before TCRalphabeta/CD19-depleted stem cell transplant. The chain has TRBV2 and TRBJ2-7, with 8 bases that match TRBD1. CDR3 residues: CASSGQGLSSEQYF. CDR3 sequence (DNA): TGTGCCAGCAGCGGACAGGGACTTTCCAGCGAGCAGTACTTC. Variable domain in full (rest from reference TRBV2 and TRBJ2-7): EPEVTQTPSHQVTQMGQEVILRCVPISNHLYFYWYRQILGQKVEFLVSFYNNEISEKSEIFDDQFSVERPDGSNFTLKIRSTKLEDSAMYFCASSGQGLSSEQYFGPGTRLTVT.